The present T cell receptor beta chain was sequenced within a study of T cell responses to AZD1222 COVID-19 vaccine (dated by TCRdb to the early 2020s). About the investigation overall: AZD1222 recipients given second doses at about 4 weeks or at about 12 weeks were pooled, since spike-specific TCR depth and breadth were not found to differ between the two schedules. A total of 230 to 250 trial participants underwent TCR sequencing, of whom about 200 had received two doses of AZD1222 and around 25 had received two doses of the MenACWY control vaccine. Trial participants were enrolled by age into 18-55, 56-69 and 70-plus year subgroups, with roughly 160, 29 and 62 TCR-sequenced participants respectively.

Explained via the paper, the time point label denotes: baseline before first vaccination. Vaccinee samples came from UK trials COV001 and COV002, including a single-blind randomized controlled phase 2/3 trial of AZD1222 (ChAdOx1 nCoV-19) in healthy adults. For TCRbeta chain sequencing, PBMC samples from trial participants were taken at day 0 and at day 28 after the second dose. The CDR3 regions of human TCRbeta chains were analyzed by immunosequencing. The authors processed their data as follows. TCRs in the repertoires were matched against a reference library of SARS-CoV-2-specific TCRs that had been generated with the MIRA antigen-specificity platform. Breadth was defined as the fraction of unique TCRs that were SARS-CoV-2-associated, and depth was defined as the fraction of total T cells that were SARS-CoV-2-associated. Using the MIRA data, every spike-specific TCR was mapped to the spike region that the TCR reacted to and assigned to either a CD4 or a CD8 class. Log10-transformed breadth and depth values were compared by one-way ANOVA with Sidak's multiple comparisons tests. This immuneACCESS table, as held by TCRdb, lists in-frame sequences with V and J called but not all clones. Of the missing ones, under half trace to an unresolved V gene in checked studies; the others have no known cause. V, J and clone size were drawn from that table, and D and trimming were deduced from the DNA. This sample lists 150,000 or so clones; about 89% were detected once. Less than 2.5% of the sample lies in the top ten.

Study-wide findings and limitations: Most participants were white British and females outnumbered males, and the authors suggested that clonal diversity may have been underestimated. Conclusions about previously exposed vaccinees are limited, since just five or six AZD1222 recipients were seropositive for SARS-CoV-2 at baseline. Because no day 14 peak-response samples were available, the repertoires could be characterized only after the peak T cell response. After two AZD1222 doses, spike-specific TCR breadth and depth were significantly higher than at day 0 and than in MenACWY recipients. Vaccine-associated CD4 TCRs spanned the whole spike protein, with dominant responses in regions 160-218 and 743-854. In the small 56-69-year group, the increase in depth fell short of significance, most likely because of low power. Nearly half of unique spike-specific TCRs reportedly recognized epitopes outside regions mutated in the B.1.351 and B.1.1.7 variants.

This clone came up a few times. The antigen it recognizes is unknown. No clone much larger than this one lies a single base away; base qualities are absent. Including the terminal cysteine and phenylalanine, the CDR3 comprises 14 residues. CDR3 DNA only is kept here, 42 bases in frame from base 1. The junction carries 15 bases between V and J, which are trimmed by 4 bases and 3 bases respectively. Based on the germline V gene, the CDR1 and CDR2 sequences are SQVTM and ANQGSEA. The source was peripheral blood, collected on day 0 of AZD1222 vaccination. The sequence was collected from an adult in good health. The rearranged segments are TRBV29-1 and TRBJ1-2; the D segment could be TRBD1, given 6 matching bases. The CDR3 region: CSVADSRQYYGYTF. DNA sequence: TGCAGCGTTGCGGACAGCCGGCAGTACTATGGCTACACCTTC. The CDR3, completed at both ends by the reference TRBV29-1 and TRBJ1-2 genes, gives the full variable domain SAVISQKPSRDICQRGTSLTIQCQVDSQVTMMFWYRQQPGQSLTLIATANQGSEATYESGFVIDKFPISRPNLTFSTLTVSNMSPEDSSIYLCSVADSRQYYGYTFGSGTRLTVV.